These 9 T cell receptor beta chains were all obtained from the same sample, sequenced in a study of cytomegalovirus exposure and HLA in healthy donors. Researchers ran the PCR with 60 Vbeta and 13 Jbeta primers. The method was immunoSEQ multiplex PCR; TCRdb's version includes in-frame clones alone and lacks a portion of them. The sample includes 140,000 to 150,000 clones, roughly 82% of them seen just once. The source material was PBMCs. The receptor set was obtained from a male donor in good health and CMV-seronegative.

The chain links TRBV7-3 to TRBJ1-4, with D perhaps TRBD1 (5 bases). V lost 5 bases and J lost 4, with 14 bases in between. This CDR3 is built from 15 residues. Germline CDR1 and CDR2: SGHTA and FQGTGA. The CDR3 DNA reads TGTGCCAGCAGCCGGGCTGGGGCTTTTAATGAAAAACTGTTTTTT. Its translation: CASSRAGAFNEKLFF.

In its sample, this clone was seen a few times. This rearrangement joins TRBV19 to TRBJ1-1; no firm D call. From germline, CDR1 is LNHDA and CDR2 SQIVND (reference sequence). V was pared by 0 bases and J by 0 bases, with 11 bases between. CDR3 size: 16 residues. CDR3 in DNA: TGTGCCAGTAGTATAGATCGGTCGGGAATGAACACTGAAGCTTTCTTT. Its protein is CASSIDRSGMNTEAFF.

The J gene is TRBJ2-3, the V gene TRBV18, with 9 positions matching TRBD1. The CDR3 has 15 residues. The germline CDR1 and CDR2 sequences are KGHSH and LQKENI. J gave up 3 bases and V 2 bases, and 3 bases lay outside the gene matches. The CDR3 here is CASSPTGGATDTQYF. The CDR3 region has the DNA TGTGCCAGCTCACCAACAGGGGGCGCGACAGATACGCAGTATTTT. Looking up the rest from reference TRBV18 and TRBJ2-3 gives the full variable domain: NAGVMQNPRHLVRRRGQEARLRCSPMKGHSHVYWYRQLPEEGLKFMVYLQKENIIDESGMPKERFSAEFPKEGPSILRIQQVVRGDSAAYFCASSPTGGATDTQYFGPGTRLTVL.

The chain uses TRBV7-7 and TRBJ1-3, with D uncertain. CDR3 length: 16 residues. Germline V lookup: CDR1 SSHAT, CDR2 FNYEAQ (reference sequence). V was pared by 1 base and J by 2 bases, with 12 bases between. Here the CDR3 DNA reads TGTGCCAGCAGCTTAGGTCGGGGAAAGACTGGAAACACCATATATTTT. It encodes CASSLGRGKTGNTIYF.

The chain combines TRBV2 with TRBJ2-5; 9 nucleotides line up with TRBD2. The germline gives CDR1 SNHLY, CDR2 FYNNEI. J lost 2 bases, V lost 9 bases, and 10 bases had no gene match. CDR3 size: 15 residues. This CDR3 reads CARQTTAGGQETQYF. CDR3 sequence (DNA): TGTGCCAGACAGACTACAGCGGGGGGTCAAGAGACCCAGTACTTC. Full variable domain (rest looked up from reference TRBV2 and TRBJ2-5): EPEVTQTPSHQVTQMGQEVILRCVPISNHLYFYWYRQILGQKVEFLVSFYNNEISEKSEIFDDQFSVERPDGSNFTLKIRSTKLEDSAMYFCARQTTAGGQETQYFGPGTRLLVL.

Here the CDR3 reads CASSISTYRGLSEQYF. DNA for the CDR3: TGTGCCAGCAGCATCTCGACATACAGGGGGCTGAGCGAGCAGTACTTC. V is TRBV5-4 and J is TRBJ2-7; 9 bases line up with TRBD1. The J segment lost 6 bases and the V segment lost 4 bases, leaving 14 bases of the junction unmatched. Germline CDR1 SGHNT, CDR2 YYREEE (reference sequence). The CDR3 consists of 16 residues.

The chain is built from TRBV27 and TRBJ2-7; 8 bases are shared with TRBD1. Losses at the gene ends were 3 bases for V and 0 bases for J; bases not matched to a gene: 4. The CDR3 totals 15 residues. Germline CDR1 MNHEY, CDR2 SMNVEV (reference sequence). CDR3 in amino acids: CASSFGQGGSYEQYF. The CDR3 nucleotides read TGTGCCAGCAGTTTCGGACAGGGCGGCTCCTACGAGCAGTACTTC.

The chain uses TRBV28 and TRBJ2-2; D unresolved. CDR1 and CDR2 from the germline V gene are MDHEN and SYDVKM. Trimming shortened V by 3 bases and J by 1 base, and 6 bases separated the two germline ends. The CDR3 extends over 14 amino acids. The CDR3 is CASSFDWNTGELFF. The CDR3 nucleotides are TGTGCCAGCAGTTTTGACTGGAACACCGGGGAGCTGTTTTTT.

The table lists this clone with a count of one. This chain links TRBV28 with TRBJ2-2, with 8 bases fitting TRBD1. V lost 6 bases, J lost 1 base, and 1 base stayed unmatched. This CDR3 is built from 14 residues. Germline values: CDR1 MDHEN, CDR2 SYDVKM. The CDR3 DNA is TGTGCCAGCAGAGGGACAGGGAACACCGGGGAGCTGTTTTTT. Amino acid sequence: CASRGTGNTGELFF.